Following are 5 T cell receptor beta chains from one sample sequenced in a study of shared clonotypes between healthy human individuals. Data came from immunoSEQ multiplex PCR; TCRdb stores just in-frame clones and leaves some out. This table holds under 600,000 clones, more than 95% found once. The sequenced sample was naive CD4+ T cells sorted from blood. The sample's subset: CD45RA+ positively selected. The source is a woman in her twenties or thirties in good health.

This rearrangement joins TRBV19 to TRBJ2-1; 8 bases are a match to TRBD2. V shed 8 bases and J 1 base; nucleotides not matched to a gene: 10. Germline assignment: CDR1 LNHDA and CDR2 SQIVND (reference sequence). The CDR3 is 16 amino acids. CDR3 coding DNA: TGTGCCAGTTCGGGAGGGAGGTCTGGATCCTACAATGAGCAGTTCTTC. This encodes CASSGGRSGSYNEQFF.

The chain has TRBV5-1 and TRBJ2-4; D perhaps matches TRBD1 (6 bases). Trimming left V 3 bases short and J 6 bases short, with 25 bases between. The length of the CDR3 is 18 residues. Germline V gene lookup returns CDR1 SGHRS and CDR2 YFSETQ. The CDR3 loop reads CASSSQPGAGNLRNIQYF. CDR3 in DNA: TGCGCCAGCAGCTCGCAACCAGGGGCCGGGAATCTGAGAAACATTCAGTACTTC.

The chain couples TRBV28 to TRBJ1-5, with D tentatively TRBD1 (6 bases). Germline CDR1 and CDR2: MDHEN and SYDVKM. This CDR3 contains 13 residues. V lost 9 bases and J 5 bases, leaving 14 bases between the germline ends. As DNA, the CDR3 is TGTGCCAGTCTGAGGGGGGGCGATCAGCCCCAGCATTTT. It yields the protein CASLRGGDQPQHF.

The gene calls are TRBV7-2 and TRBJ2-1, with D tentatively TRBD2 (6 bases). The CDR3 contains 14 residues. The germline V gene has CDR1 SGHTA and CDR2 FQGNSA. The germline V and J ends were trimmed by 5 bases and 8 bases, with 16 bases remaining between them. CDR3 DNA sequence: TGTGCCAGCAGCCTGGGGGGAGTGAAGTATGAGCAGTTCTTC. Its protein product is CASSLGGVKYEQFF.

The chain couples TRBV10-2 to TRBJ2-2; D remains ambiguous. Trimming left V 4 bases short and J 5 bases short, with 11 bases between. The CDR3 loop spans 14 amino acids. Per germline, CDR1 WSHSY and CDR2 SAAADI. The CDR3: CASSGLFWTGELFF. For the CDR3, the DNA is TGCGCCAGCAGTGGGCTATTTTGGACCGGGGAGCTGTTTTTT.